These 30 T cell receptor beta chains originate from one sample sequenced in a study of T cell responses to AZD1222 COVID-19 vaccine. The assay was immunoSEQ multiplex PCR, and TCRdb's table has in-frame clones only and misses some. Of over 150,000 clones in the sample, about 92% were seen once. The sample in question was peripheral blood, obtained on day 0 of AZD1222 vaccination. Every receptor here comes from an adult in good health.

In its sample, this clone was seen once. The gene calls are TRBV19 and TRBJ2-7; 9 bases are a match to TRBD1. Looked up from germline, CDR1 is LNHDA and CDR2 is SQIVND (reference sequence). This CDR3 region has 13 residues. V shed 6 bases, J shed 4 bases, and the junction held 4 bases outside the gene matches. DNA for the CDR3: TGTGCCAGTAGCGAGGGACAGGGTTACGAGCAGTACTTC. Protein product: CASSEGQGYEQYF.

In DNA, the CDR3 is TGTGCCAGCATTCCCCTTGGGGGAGGGCCCCACAATGAGCAGTTCTTC. Protein: CASIPLGGGPHNEQFF. The rearrangement links TRBV6-6 to TRBJ2-1, with 7 bases lining up with TRBD2. The CDR3 spans 16 residues. The germline gives CDR1 MNHNY, CDR2 SVGAGI (reference sequence). The trim removed 7 bases at V and 5 bases at J, leaving 14 bases unmatched.

The chain employs TRBV10-3 and TRBJ2-7; 13 bases line up with TRBD2. The J segment lost 3 bases and the V segment lost 10 bases, leaving 3 bases of the junction unmatched. The CDR3 covers 13 residues. Germline CDR1 ENHRY, CDR2 SYGVKD. CDR3 DNA sequence: TGTGCCACCCGACTAGCGGGAGGCTACGAGCAGTACTTC. This sequence encodes CATRLAGGYEQYF.

The chain carries TRBV7-9 and TRBJ1-2, with TRBD1 identical over 10 bases. Germline CDR1 is SEHNR and CDR2 is FQNEAQ (reference sequence). This CDR3 is built from 16 residues. V trimming: 5 bases; J trimming: 0 bases; junction bases outside the gene matches: 6. CDR3 in amino acids: CASSAPGQGPNYGYTF. The DNA of the CDR3 is TGTGCCAGCAGCGCGCCGGGACAGGGGCCTAACTATGGCTACACCTTC.

V and J are TRBV7-2 and TRBJ2-2; weak D call: TRBD1 (5 bases). The V and J ends lost 6 bases and 5 bases respectively, with 16 bases between them. Germline V CDR1 and CDR2: SGHTA, FQGNSA. CDR3 length equals 15 residues. CDR3 bases: TGTGCCAGCAGGAGGAGAAGGGGCGGAACCGGGGAGCTGTTTTTT. As protein: CASRRRRGGTGELFF.

This clone occurred once. The V and J genes are TRBV5-4 and TRBJ1-2; the D gene is possibly TRBD1 (5 bases). This CDR3 has 18 amino acids. V was shortened by 3 bases and J by 7 bases, with 28 bases between the two germline ends. From germline, CDR1 is SGHNT and CDR2 YYREEE (reference sequence). CDR3 bases: TGTGCCAGCAGCTCTCCCTCCGGGGGAGAGGGGTGGTCAGGTGGCTACACCTTC. Translation gives CASSSPSGGEGWSGGYTF.

This chain connects TRBV6-5 to TRBJ1-1, with 8 bases that match TRBD1. The CDR3 loop spans 13 amino acids. The trim removed 6 bases at V and 3 bases at J, leaving 3 bases unmatched. Germline lookup yields CDR1 MNHEY and CDR2 SVGAGI. The CDR3 is CASRRQGYTEAFF. As DNA, the CDR3 is TGTGCCAGCAGGAGACAGGGGTACACTGAAGCTTTCTTT.

This chain links TRBV29-1 with TRBJ2-1; 11 nucleotides line up with TRBD1. This CDR3 spans 12 amino acids. Germline V CDR1 and CDR2: SQVTM, ANQGSEA. The J segment lost 10 bases and the V segment lost 6 bases, leaving 5 bases of the junction unmatched. CDR3 DNA sequence: TGCAGCGTCGGGACAGGGGGACGGGAGCAGTTCTTC. This encodes CSVGTGGREQFF.

In this sample, this clone turned up once. The chain uses TRBV4-2 and TRBJ2-7; 14 positions agree with TRBD2. Germline V gives CDR1 LGHNA, CDR2 YNFKEQ. This CDR3 has 19 amino acids. Germline trimming cut 4 bases from V and 1 base from J; bases unmatched to any gene: 12. DNA of the CDR3: TGTGCCAGCAGCCCGGGACTAGCGGGAGCGGTTCCACTATCCTACGAGCAGTACTTC. Translating it yields CASSPGLAGAVPLSYEQYF.

The genes are TRBV29-1 and TRBJ1-1; 7 nucleotides agree with TRBD1. CDR1 is SQVTM and CDR2 is ANQGSEA in the germline V gene. The CDR3 spans 12 residues. J lost 3 bases, V lost 7 bases, and 5 bases had no gene match. DNA of the CDR3: TGCAGCGCCCTGGGACAGTACACTGAAGCTTTCTTT. Translated, it gives CSALGQYTEAFF.

J is TRBJ2-1 and V is TRBV9, with 10 bases lining up with TRBD2. The ends lost 3 bases at V and 7 bases at J; junction bases unmatched: 13. Germline CDR1 reads SGDLS; CDR2 reads YYNGEE. CDR3 size: 17 residues. CDR3 DNA sequence: TGTGCCAGCAGCGATGGAGCGGGAGGGCGCCAAGTAAATGAGCAGTTCTTC. It yields the protein CASSDGAGGRQVNEQFF.

V is TRBV10-3 and J is TRBJ2-2; D is undetermined. This CDR3 region has 11 residues. The germline gives CDR1 ENHRY, CDR2 SYGVKD. V dropped 3 bases and J dropped 9 bases, with 5 bases sitting between them. CDR3 DNA: TGTGCCATCAGTGATGGCCGGGAGCTGTTTTTT. Encoded protein: CAISDGRELFF.

This clone was found a few times. Other DNA sequences in the sample encode the same CDR3. The genes are TRBV6-5 and TRBJ1-1; D uncertain. CDR1 and CDR2 from the germline V gene are MNHEY and SVGAGI. Trimming left V 2 bases short and J 4 bases short, with 5 bases between. This CDR3 comprises 12 residues. The CDR3 sequence: CASSYGGTEAFF. The CDR3 DNA is TGTGCCAGCAGTTACGGCGGCACTGAAGCTTTCTTT.

The V call is TRBV6-5, the J call TRBJ1-2, with D possibly matching TRBD1 (6 bases). V lost 5 bases, J lost 0 bases, and 10 bases lay in between. The CDR3 has 14 amino acids. Germline-derived CDR1 and CDR2 are MNHEY and SVGAGI. Written as DNA, the CDR3 is TGTGCCAGCAGTCCGGGGGCGACTAACTATGGCTACACCTTC. Protein: CASSPGATNYGYTF.

The chain couples TRBV19 to TRBJ1-1; the D gene is possibly TRBD1 (5 bases). The CDR3 loop spans 15 amino acids. The germline V gene encodes CDR1 LNHDA and CDR2 SQIVND (reference sequence). V shed 7 bases and J shed 3 bases, with 18 bases lying between them. CDR3 loop: CASTGQAGGYTEAFF. DNA of the CDR3: TGTGCCAGTACTGGACAAGCGGGAGGGTACACTGAAGCTTTCTTT. The whole variable domain, filled in from reference TRBV19 and TRBJ1-1, reads DGGITQSPKYLFRKEGQNVTLSCEQNLNHDAMYWYRQDPGQGLRLIYYSQIVNDFQKGDIAEGYSVSREKKESFPLTVTSAQKNPTAFYLCASTGQAGGYTEAFFGQGTRLTVV.

This chain links TRBV7-9 with TRBJ1-1; D not certain. Germline V gives CDR1 SEHNR, CDR2 FQNEAQ (reference sequence). V gave up 6 bases and J gave up 5 bases, with 10 bases separating them. The CDR3 runs 12 residues. The CDR3 here is CASRLVGTEAFF. CDR3 sequence (DNA): TGTGCCAGCAGGCTCGTCGGAACTGAAGCTTTCTTT.

V usage is TRBV19 and J usage is TRBJ1-5; possible D gene TRBD1, 5 bases. The V gene lost 3 bases and the J gene lost 3 bases, with 12 bases spanning the gap. CDR3 size: 15 residues. Germline CDR1 reads LNHDA; CDR2 reads SQIVND (reference sequence). The CDR3 sequence: CASSMSSGLNQPQHF. In nucleotides, the CDR3 is TGTGCCAGTAGTATGTCTTCAGGGCTCAATCAGCCCCAGCATTTT.

The chain combines TRBV6-5 with TRBJ1-2; D may be TRBD1 (6 bases). CDR3 size: 15 residues. Germline values: CDR1 MNHEY, CDR2 SVGAGI. V lost 6 bases and J lost 6, with 20 bases in between. Here the CDR3 DNA reads TGTGCCAGCAGGGCCCCGTTAGGGGGATCTAATGGCTACACCTTC. Its protein product is CASRAPLGGSNGYTF.

CDR3 nucleotides: TGTGCCAGCAGTGCCAACGAAGGGGGCACTTTATCCTACGAGCAGTACGTC. This gives the protein CASSANEGGTLSYEQYV. This chain uses TRBV6-1 with TRBJ2-7, with 7 positions matching TRBD1. The CDR3 length is 17 residues. The V and J ends lost 4 bases and 1 base, in that order; junction bases with no gene match: 13. The germline gives CDR1 MNHNS, CDR2 SASEGT.

The chain joins TRBV25-1 to TRBJ2-2; D may be TRBD2 (6 bases). The CDR3 contains 16 residues. V was pared by 1 base and J by 1 base, with 10 bases between. CDR1 and CDR2 (germline): MGHDK, SYGVNS. The CDR3 loop reads CASSEFGGKNTGELFF. The DNA for the CDR3 is TGTGCCAGCAGTGAATTTGGCGGGAAGAACACCGGGGAGCTGTTTTTT.

This clone was found once. J is TRBJ1-2 and V is TRBV30; TRBD1 matches at 9 bases. The CDR3 extends over 18 amino acids. CDR1 GTSNPN and CDR2 SVGIG come from the germline V gene (reference sequence). The V segment lost 1 base and the J segment 7 bases; nucleotides outside the gene matches: 19. The CDR3 DNA reads TGTGCCTGGAGTGCCTTCGGTATCTTAGGACAGGGGTATCTTGGCTACACCTTC. The encoded protein is CAWSAFGILGQGYLGYTF.

CDR3 DNA: TGTGCCAGCAATTCCGGGCGCGGGAATGAAGCTTTCTTT. It specifies CASNSGRGNEAFF. V usage is TRBV12-3 or TRBV12-4 and J usage is TRBJ1-1; D unresolved. The V end was cut by 7 bases, the J end by 7 bases, with 16 bases between. The CDR3 extends over 13 amino acids.

CDR3 residues: CASSYSSPGNQPQHF. CDR3 nucleotides: TGTGCCAGCAGTTACTCCTCCCCGGGCAATCAGCCCCAGCATTTT. The J gene is TRBJ1-5, the V gene TRBV6-2 or TRBV6-3; D gene ambiguous. Trimming shortened V by 0 bases and J by 2 bases, and 8 bases separated the two germline ends. The CDR3 sequence is 15 residues long. The germline gives CDR1 MNHEY, CDR2 SVGEGT.

This clone was counted a few times. The DNA for the CDR3 is TGTGCCAGCAGCCTACCACAGGGAGGGACTGAAGCTTTCTTT. Translated, it gives CASSLPQGGTEAFF. The chain links TRBV3-1 (or the pseudogene TRBV3-2) to TRBJ1-1; the D gene is possibly TRBD1 (6 bases). The CDR3 sequence is 14 residues long. Trimming left V 4 bases short and J 5 bases short, with 14 bases between. Per the germline V gene, CDR1 is LGHDT and CDR2 is YNNKEL (reference sequence).

This clone was seen only once. The rearrangement links TRBV13 to TRBJ1-1, with D uncertain. The CDR3 is made up of 12 amino acids. Germline V gives CDR1 PRHDT, CDR2 FYEKMQ (reference sequence). V was trimmed by 2 bases and J by 5 bases, leaving 6 bases between them. Written as DNA, the CDR3 is TGTGCCAGCAGCTTACGTTATACTGAAGCTTTCTTT. Residues: CASSLRYTEAFF.

This chain joins TRBV20-1 and TRBJ2-1, with D perhaps being TRBD1 or TRBD2 (5 bases each). V lost 5 bases and J lost 4, with 6 bases in between. The CDR3 totals 11 residues. Germline lookup yields CDR1 DFQATT and CDR2 SNEGSKA (reference sequence). CDR3 DNA: TGCAGTGCTTGGGGGTACAATGAGCAGTTCTTC. This encodes CSAWGYNEQFF.

The rearrangement links TRBV3-1 (or the pseudogene TRBV3-2) to TRBJ2-3; D is unresolved. The V end was cut by 2 bases, the J end by 6 bases, with 6 bases between. CDR1 is LGHDT and CDR2 is YNNKEL in the germline V gene (reference sequence). The CDR3 has 12 amino acids. The CDR3: CASSQYGDTQYF. CDR3 DNA: TGTGCCAGCAGCCAATATGGGGATACGCAGTATTTT.

The rearrangement joins TRBV2 to TRBJ1-2; D not certain. Trimming pared 4 bases from V and 4 bases from J, leaving 7 bases between. The germline CDR1 and CDR2 sequences are SNHLY and FYNNEI. The CDR3 is 12 amino acids. Here the CDR3 DNA reads TGTGCCAGCAGTGCCGCGTCCTATGGCTACACCTTC. Its translation: CASSAASYGYTF.

The J gene is TRBJ1-3, the V gene TRBV7-2, with D possibly being TRBD1 (5 bases). Germline CDR1 reads SGHTA; CDR2 reads FQGNSA. Trimming pared 5 bases from V and 8 bases from J, leaving 13 bases between. The CDR3 is 13 residues long. The CDR3 nucleotides are TGTGCCAGCAGCCGGGGGGTTTTGGACACCATATATTTT. Protein product: CASSRGVLDTIYF.

The chain carries TRBV12-3 or TRBV12-4 and TRBJ2-7, with 7 bases lining up with TRBD2. With V trimmed by 5 bases and J by 3 bases, 4 bases remained unmatched. CDR3 length: 13 amino acids. CDR3 sequence reads: CASSRGTIYEQYF. DNA of the CDR3: TGTGCCAGCAGTCGCGGGACTATCTACGAGCAGTACTTC.